Listed here is a single TCR beta chain. As yet, its antigen is unknown. This sample stems from a study of cytomegalovirus exposure and HLA in healthy donors. At the level of the study: There were 90 million to 130 million unique TCR beta sequences, drawn from some 180 million T cells, in an earlier analysis.

Study-level results: Analyses of presence/absence relied on an assumption of roughly uniform sequencing depth across donors.

PCR employed 60 Vbeta and 13 Jbeta primers. Only in-frame clones appear in the TCRdb table, and some are missing; sequencing was by immunoSEQ multiplex PCR. Of a few hundred thousand clones in the sample, approximately 70% were seen once. The TCR originated in a woman under 40 in good health and CMV-seronegative. The sequenced sample was PBMCs.

The CDR3 region has the DNA TGTGCCAGCAGCCGAACAAGGACAAAACTCACAGATACGCAGTATTTT. This encodes CASSRTRTKLTDTQYF. The rearrangement joins TRBV5-6 to TRBJ2-3; D perhaps matches TRBD1 (5 bases). Germline loops: CDR1 SGHDT, CDR2 YYEEEE. V lost 4 bases to trimming and J lost 2 bases, with 17 bases between them. The CDR3 length is 16 residues.